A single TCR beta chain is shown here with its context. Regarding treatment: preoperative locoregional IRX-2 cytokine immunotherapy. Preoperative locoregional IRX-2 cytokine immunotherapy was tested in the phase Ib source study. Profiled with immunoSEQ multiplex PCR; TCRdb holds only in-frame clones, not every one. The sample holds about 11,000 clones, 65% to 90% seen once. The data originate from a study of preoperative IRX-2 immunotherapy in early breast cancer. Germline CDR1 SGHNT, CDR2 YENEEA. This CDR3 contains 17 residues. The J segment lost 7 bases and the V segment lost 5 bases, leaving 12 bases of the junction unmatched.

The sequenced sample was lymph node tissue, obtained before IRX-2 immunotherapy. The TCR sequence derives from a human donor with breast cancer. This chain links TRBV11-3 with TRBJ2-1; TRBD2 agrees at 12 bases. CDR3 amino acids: CASSLAASGRANNEQFF. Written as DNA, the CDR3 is TGTGCCAGCAGCCTGGCTGCTAGCGGGAGGGCCAATAATGAGCAGTTCTTC. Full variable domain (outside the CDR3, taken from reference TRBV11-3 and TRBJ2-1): EAGVVQSPRYKIIEKKQPVAFWCNPISGHNTLYWYLQNLGQGPELLIRYENEEAVDDSQLPKDRFSAERLKGVDSTLKIQPAELGDSAVYLCASSLAASGRANNEQFFGPGTRLTVL.